These 2 T cell receptor beta chains were sequenced from one sample in a study of blood T cell repertoires in COVID-19. Assay: immunoSEQ multiplex PCR; the TCRdb copy retains only in-frame clones and omits some. Of fewer than 250,000 clones listed, just over 90% are singletons. The specimen was peripheral blood. These TCRs come from a man aged 30-40 years with acute or convalescent COVID-19.

J is TRBJ1-2 and V is TRBV29-1; 9 bases align to TRBD1. This CDR3 contains 15 residues. Germline V gene sequence: CDR1 SQVTM, CDR2 ANQGSEA. With V trimmed by 6 bases and J by 3 bases, 11 bases remained unmatched. Written as DNA, the CDR3 is TGCAGCGTGGTCCCCGGGACAGGGAGTGACTATGGCTACACCTTC. Its protein is CSVVPGTGSDYGYTF.

This chain connects TRBV28 to TRBJ1-2, with 7 bases identical to TRBD1. Germline trimming cut 7 bases from V and 4 bases from J; bases unmatched to any gene: 12. This CDR3 comprises 15 residues. Germline V gene sequence: CDR1 MDHEN, CDR2 SYDVKM. The CDR3 sequence is CASNSPGTASYGYTF. The CDR3 DNA reads TGTGCCAGCAACTCCCCGGGGACAGCTTCCTATGGCTACACCTTC.